These 2 T cell receptor beta chains originate from one sample sequenced in a study of blood T cell repertoires in COVID-19. The repertoire was sequenced with immunoSEQ multiplex PCR; TCRdb's copy has only in-frame clones and lacks some. The sample consists of roughly 140,000 clones, 76% of them appearing once. What was sequenced was peripheral blood. The origin of the receptors is a man between 60 and 75 years old with acute or convalescent COVID-19.

The DNA for the CDR3 is TGTGCCAGCATTGACGGAACTAAAAACACCGGGGAGCTGTTTTTT. This sequence encodes CASIDGTKNTGELFF. The chain uses TRBV6-6 and TRBJ2-2; D is ambiguous. This CDR3 is 15 amino acids long. Germline assignment: CDR1 MNHNY and CDR2 SVGAGI (reference sequence). V was trimmed by 7 bases and J by 2 bases, leaving 14 bases between them.

This clone is classed as medium-sized. V is TRBV6-4 and J is TRBJ1-5; D perhaps matches TRBD1 (6 bases). This CDR3 region has 16 residues. Trimming removed 0 bases from V and 2 bases from J, with 11 bases in between. The germline gives CDR1 MRHNA, CDR2 SNTAGT. The CDR3 region has the DNA TGTGCCAGCAGTGACTCATGGGGGCATCGCAATCAGCCCCAGCATTTT. Its protein is CASSDSWGHRNQPQHF.